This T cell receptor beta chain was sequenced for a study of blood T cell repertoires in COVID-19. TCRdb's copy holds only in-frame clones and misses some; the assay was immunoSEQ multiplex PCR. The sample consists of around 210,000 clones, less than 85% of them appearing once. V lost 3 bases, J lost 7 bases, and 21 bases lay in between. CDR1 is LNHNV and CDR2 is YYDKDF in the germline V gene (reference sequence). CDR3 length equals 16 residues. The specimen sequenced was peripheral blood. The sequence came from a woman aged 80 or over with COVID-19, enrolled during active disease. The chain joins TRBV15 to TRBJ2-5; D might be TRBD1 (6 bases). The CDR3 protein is CATSRGAAPETGTQYF. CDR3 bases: TGTGCCACCAGCAGGGGGGCGGCCCCCGAAACGGGGACCCAGTACTTC. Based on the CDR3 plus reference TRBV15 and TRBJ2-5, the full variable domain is DAMVIQNPRYQVTQFGKPVTLSCSQTLNHNVMYWYQQKSSQAPKLLFHYYDKDFNNEADTPDNFQSRRPNTSFCFLDIRSPGLGDTAMYLCATSRGAAPETGTQYFGPGTRLLVL.